This TCR beta chain appears in the sequencing data of a study of blood T cell repertoires in COVID-19. The overall study: Sources were T cells, B-cell-depleted T cells, or PBMCs; the material itself was cDNA or gDNA.

The protocol was immunoSEQ multiplex PCR, while the TCRdb copy is restricted to in-frame clones and leaves out a portion. The data hold some 350,000 clones, with about 90% observed a single time. Symptom resolution, clearance, or two negative PCRs marked the recovered donors of Cohort 3. This clone was observed once. The V gene's germline CDR1 is SGHTA and CDR2 FQGTGA. This CDR3 is built from 16 residues. V lost 5 bases and J 0 bases, leaving 16 bases between the germline ends. The source of this sequence is a woman under 40 who had recovered from COVID-19. The J gene is TRBJ1-1, the V gene TRBV7-3; D is unresolved. The material sequenced was PBMCs or T cells enriched from blood (not recorded which). CDR3 sequence: CASSPGGSLMNTEAFF. The CDR3 DNA reads as TGTGCCAGCAGCCCAGGTGGCTCCCTTATGAACACTGAAGCTTTCTTT.